The clone carrying this T cell receptor beta chain has a count of ten or more. TCRdb reprocessed the 5' RACE reads via MiXCR and lists one record per CDR3 protein. The data show approximately 450,000 distinct CDR3 sequences, with roughly 20% seen just once and 9% to 15% held by the top ten. The sample originates from a study of T-cell memory formation after mild COVID-19. The overall study: In these data, TCR clusters were largely donor specific.

CDR3 length: 11 residues. V shed 5 bases and J shed 13 bases, with 12 bases lying between them. The germline V gene has CDR1 MNHEY and CDR2 SVGEGT. V gene TRBV6-2 or TRBV6-3 combines with J gene TRBJ2-4; D not certain. Sequencing was done on a sample of PBMCs or a T cell subset sorted from them (not recorded which). The clonotype originates from an adult woman who had mild COVID-19 (a few samples of this study predate the infection). Cell type and time point are not known. This chain's CDR3 is CASSPSTRQYF. The DNA of the CDR3 is TGTGCCAGCAGTCCCTCCACCCGACAGTACTTC.